Listed here are 26 T cell receptor beta chains from one sample, sequenced in a study of blood T cell repertoires in COVID-19 (dated by TCRdb to the early 2020s). Library method: the immunoSEQ multiplex PCR assay. TCRdb holds this immuneACCESS table with in-frame rearrangements only. Some clones are missing; in checked studies, unresolved V genes explain under half, and the rest has no known cause. This sample has under 250,000 clones in its table, and about 84% of those were observed once. Approximately 5% of the sample belongs to the ten largest clones. The specimen sequenced was peripheral blood. All receptors come from a woman aged 80 or over with COVID-19, enrolled during active disease.

This chain connects TRBV3-1 (or the pseudogene TRBV3-2) to TRBJ1-4, with D tentatively TRBD1 (5 bases). The CDR3 sequence is 14 residues long. Germline V gene lookup returns CDR1 LGHDT and CDR2 YNNKEL (reference sequence). The V gene lost 6 bases and the J gene lost 0 bases, with 8 bases spanning the gap. The CDR3 here is CASSPGATNEKLFF. DNA for the CDR3: TGTGCCAGCAGTCCGGGGGCAACTAATGAAAAACTGTTTTTT.

V gene TRBV9 combines with J gene TRBJ2-3; D gene ambiguous. There are 16 residues in the CDR3. The V end lost 3 bases, the J end lost 0 bases, and 14 bases lay between the germline ends. In germline, CDR1 is SGDLS, CDR2 YYNGEE. This CDR3 reads CASSALSVTSTDTQYF. CDR3 DNA sequence: TGTGCCAGCAGCGCCCTAAGCGTTACTAGCACAGATACGCAGTATTTT.

J is TRBJ1-1 and V is TRBV7-9, with TRBD1 matching over 7 bases. Per the germline V gene, CDR1 is SEHNR and CDR2 is FQNEAQ (reference sequence). This CDR3 is 15 amino acids long. Trimming at V came to 1 base and at J to 8 bases, leaving 10 bases not matched to a gene. Here the CDR3 reads CASSLGGSRQGEAFF. The CDR3 DNA follows: TGTGCCAGCAGCTTAGGGGGTTCGAGACAGGGAGAAGCTTTCTTT. The full variable domain, its missing parts supplied by reference TRBV7-9 and TRBJ1-1, is DTGVSQNPRHKITKRGQNVTFRCDPISEHNRLYWYRQTLGQGPEFLTYFQNEAQLEKSRLLSDRFSAERPKGSFSTLEIQRTEQGDSAMYLCASSLGGSRQGEAFFGQGTRLTVV.

The rearrangement uses TRBV5-1 and TRBJ2-3; D unclear. The V end lost 1 base, the J end lost 0 bases, and 6 bases lay between the germline ends. The CDR3 loop spans 14 amino acids. CDR1 SGHRS and CDR2 YFSETQ come from the germline V gene. CDR3 sequence: CASSLPVSTDTQYF. The CDR3 region has the DNA TGCGCCAGCAGCTTGCCGGTGAGCACAGATACGCAGTATTTT. Full variable domain (remainder filled in from reference TRBV5-1 and TRBJ2-3): KAGVTQTPRYLIKTRGQQVTLSCSPISGHRSVSWYQQTPGQGLQFLFEYFSETQRNKGNFPGRFSGRQFSNSRSEMNVSTLELGDSALYLCASSLPVSTDTQYFGPGTRLTVL.

The V call is TRBV3-1 (or the pseudogene TRBV3-2), the J call TRBJ2-7, with a possible D match to TRBD2 (5 bases). The CDR3 covers 13 residues. The germline V gene has CDR1 LGHDT and CDR2 YNNKEL (reference sequence). The V and J ends lost 2 bases and 8 bases respectively, with 13 bases between them. The CDR3 spells CASSQMAASQQYF. The CDR3 region has the DNA TGTGCCAGCAGCCAAATGGCGGCTAGCCAGCAGTACTTC.

The chain couples TRBV6-5 to TRBJ2-1; 8 bases line up with TRBD2. Germline-derived CDR1 and CDR2 are MNHEY and SVGAGI. This CDR3 region has 14 residues. V shed 6 bases and J 3 bases; nucleotides not matched to a gene: 4. The CDR3 protein is CASSAGGGYNEQFF. CDR3 bases: TGTGCCAGCAGCGCGGGGGGCGGCTACAATGAGCAGTTCTTC.

The chain joins TRBV11-1 to TRBJ1-4; no firm D call. The V and J ends lost 3 bases and 5 bases respectively, with 16 bases between them. In germline, CDR1 is SGHAT, CDR2 FQDESV (reference sequence). The CDR3 has 16 amino acids. Here the CDR3 DNA reads TGTGCCAGCAGCTTCCCGGGATCTGGGGAAAATGAAAAACTGTTTTTT. It is translated as CASSFPGSGENEKLFF.

The CDR3 here is CASSYGGSSGNTIYF. In nucleotides, the CDR3 is TGTGCCAGCAGTTACGGGGGGAGCTCTGGAAACACCATATATTTT. The chain joins TRBV6-5 to TRBJ1-3; D might be TRBD1 (5 bases). V lost 2 bases, J lost 0 bases, and 8 bases lay in between. The CDR3 spans 15 residues. Per germline, CDR1 MNHEY and CDR2 SVGAGI.

This clone was recorded once. V and J are TRBV19 and TRBJ1-5; 8 positions match TRBD1. Germline V gene lookup returns CDR1 LNHDA and CDR2 SQIVND (reference sequence). The V segment lost 9 bases and the J segment 1 base; nucleotides outside the gene matches: 8. The CDR3 spans 15 residues. The CDR3 nucleotides read TGTGCCAGCAAGGACAGGGTGGGAAGCAATCAGCCCCAGCATTTT. Residues: CASKDRVGSNQPQHF.

This chain connects TRBV29-1 to TRBJ2-3; D is perhaps TRBD2 (5 bases). Germline-derived CDR1 and CDR2 are SQVTM and ANQGSEA. The CDR3 runs 15 residues. The V and J ends lost 7 bases and 5 bases respectively, with 22 bases between them. The CDR3: CSALRMGDLGDTQYF. In DNA, the CDR3 is TGCAGCGCCCTCAGGATGGGAGATTTGGGAGATACGCAGTATTTT.

This clone has just a few counts. The chain is built from TRBV5-1 and TRBJ1-2; D unclear. Germline lookup yields CDR1 SGHRS and CDR2 YFSETQ. The V and J ends lost 3 bases and 4 bases respectively, with 10 bases between them. The CDR3 totals 13 residues. CDR3 nucleotide sequence: TGCGCCAGCAGCTCCACGGGGTCCTATGGCTACACCTTC. Translated: CASSSTGSYGYTF.

The genes are TRBV6-6 and TRBJ2-1, with TRBD1 matching over 7 bases. The germline V gene encodes CDR1 MNHNY and CDR2 SVGAGI (reference sequence). The V segment lost 10 bases and the J segment 4 bases; nucleotides outside the gene matches: 7. The CDR3 is 13 amino acids. In DNA form, the CDR3 reads TGTGCCACCGGGACAGAAACTTACAATGAGCAGTTCTTC. This encodes CATGTETYNEQFF.

This chain uses TRBV7-8 with TRBJ2-1; 9 nucleotides align to TRBD2. Losses at the gene ends were 5 bases for V and 7 bases for J; bases not matched to a gene: 6. The CDR3 loop spans 14 amino acids. The V gene's germline CDR1 is SGHVS and CDR2 FQNEAQ. The CDR3 nucleotides are TGTGCCAGCAGCCCAGGGACTAGCCGGAATGAGCAGTTCTTC. Its translation: CASSPGTSRNEQFF.

This clone was counted between two and nine times. The genes are TRBV28 and TRBJ1-1; D not resolved. Germline loops: CDR1 MDHEN, CDR2 SYDVKM. The CDR3 runs to 13 residues. Trimming left V 1 base short and J 11 bases short, with 14 bases between. The CDR3 loop reads CASSLLQLGEAFF. The CDR3 nucleotides are TGTGCCAGCAGTTTATTACAGCTGGGAGAGGCTTTCTTT.

CDR3 sequence: CASRARAQGGLYEQYF. The DNA for the CDR3 is TGTGCCAGCAGGGCCCGGGCGCAGGGAGGTCTCTACGAGCAGTACTTC. The V call is TRBV28, the J call TRBJ2-7; maybe TRBD2 (6 bases). Trimming cost V 6 bases and J 3 bases, with 21 bases left between them. Germline V gene sequence: CDR1 MDHEN, CDR2 SYDVKM. CDR3 length equals 16 residues.

The chain carries TRBV10-2 and TRBJ1-1; 7 nucleotides agree with TRBD1. Trimming at V came to 7 bases and at J to 8 bases, leaving 10 bases not matched to a gene. The CDR3 spans 13 residues. Germline CDR1 reads WSHSY; CDR2 reads SAAADI. CDR3 nucleotides: TGCGCCAGCAAGGGAGGACAGGTTGGAGAAGCTTTCTTT. It encodes CASKGGQVGEAFF.

The chain uses TRBV28 and TRBJ2-2; TRBD1 matches 8 bases. Germline-derived CDR1 and CDR2 are MDHEN and SYDVKM. J lost 4 bases, V lost 5 bases, and 6 bases had no gene match. The CDR3 sequence is 15 residues long. The CDR3 region has the DNA TGTGCCAGCAGTACAGGACAGGGAGGCACCGGGGAGCTGTTTTTT. Its protein product is CASSTGQGGTGELFF.

The CDR3 DNA sequence: TGCGCCAGCAGCCTACAAAACACAGGGAGCTCCTACAATGAGCAGTTCTTC. Protein sequence: CASSLQNTGSSYNEQFF. The chain is built from TRBV4-1 and TRBJ2-1, with D perhaps matching TRBD1 (6 bases). There are 17 residues in the CDR3. The germline V gene encodes CDR1 MGHRA and CDR2 YSYEKL. V lost 4 bases and J lost 0, with 16 bases in between.

This chain uses TRBV27 with TRBJ2-1; D gene uncertain. V gave up 4 bases and J gave up 7 bases, with 11 bases separating them. The CDR3 runs to 13 residues. Germline V gene sequence: CDR1 MNHEY, CDR2 SMNVEV (reference sequence). CDR3 sequence: CASSSPLGNEQFF. The DNA of the CDR3 is TGTGCCAGCAGTTCACCCCTAGGAAATGAGCAGTTCTTC.

This chain joins TRBV7-8 and TRBJ1-2; tentative D call: TRBD1 (5 bases). CDR1 and CDR2 from the germline V gene are SGHVS and FQNEAQ. The length of the CDR3 is 14 residues. Trimming left V 1 base short and J 2 bases short, with 8 bases between. CDR3 nucleotide sequence: TGTGCCAGCAGCTTAGACAGGCTAAACTATGGCTACACCTTC. Translated: CASSLDRLNYGYTF.

The genes are TRBV4-2 and TRBJ2-3; TRBD1 is a possible D gene (5 bases). The germline CDR1 and CDR2 sequences are LGHNA and YNFKEQ. V lost 8 bases, J lost 5 bases, and 14 bases lay in between. The CDR3 length is 13 residues. DNA for the CDR3: TGTGCCAGCTCCGCGGACCAGGGAGATACGCAGTATTTT. Amino acids: CASSADQGDTQYF.

The rearrangement uses TRBV11-3 and TRBJ2-7, with D possibly TRBD1 on 8 matching bases. Per the germline V gene, CDR1 is SGHNT and CDR2 is YENEEA. The CDR3 loop spans 16 amino acids. Trimming took off 5 bases at V and 4 bases at J, with 21 bases between the two ends. The CDR3 DNA follows: TGTGCCAGCAGCCCGGGGGGCGCAGGGGGCGGGTACGAGCAGTACTTC. Its protein product is CASSPGGAGGGYEQYF.

This clone appeared a single time. The junction does not match germline at one end; this may be a read error. The same CDR3 is also encoded by other DNA sequences in this sample. The chain has TRBV27 and TRBJ1-2, with D perhaps matching TRBD1 (5 bases). The CDR3 sequence is 16 residues long. Germline V CDR1 and CDR2: MNHEY, SMNVEV (reference sequence). The CDR3 reads CASRIGAGGGNNGYTF. The CDR3 bases are TGTGCCAGCAGAATTGGGGCTGGGGGGGGGAATAATGGCTATACCTTC.

The CDR3 sequence: CASSLNAGGGPDTQYF. The CDR3 DNA follows: TGTGCCAGCAGCCTGAACGCCGGGGGGGGGCCAGATACGCAGTATTTT. The V and J genes are TRBV7-7 and TRBJ2-3; 8 bases are shared with TRBD2. The ends lost 5 bases at V and 4 bases at J; junction bases unmatched: 11. There are 16 residues in the CDR3. The V gene's germline CDR1 is SSHAT and CDR2 FNYEAQ (reference sequence).

This rearrangement joins TRBV24-1 to TRBJ1-2, with D unclear. Germline V gene lookup returns CDR1 KGHDR and CDR2 SFDVKD. V shed 2 bases and J shed 2 bases, with 5 bases lying between them. This CDR3 contains 13 residues. The CDR3 DNA reads as TGTGCCACCAGTGATTCACAGAACTATGGCTACACCTTC. Amino acid sequence: CATSDSQNYGYTF.

This sequence joins TRBV6-4 and TRBJ1-2; 11 bases map to TRBD1. Trimming cost V 6 bases and J 7 bases; bases outside gene matches: 7. The CDR3 is 14 residues long. Germline V gene lookup returns CDR1 MRHNA and CDR2 SNTAGT. The CDR3 region is CASRAGTGGGGYTF. CDR3 DNA: TGTGCCAGCAGAGCCGGGACAGGGGGAGGTGGCTACACCTTC.